This TCR beta chain was identified in a study of response to subunit inactivated influenza vaccine. The study, taken as a whole, reports: Authors suggested each seasonal flu vaccination may recruit only limited numbers of new T cells.

Each CDR3 protein gets one entry after TCRdb re-called the RT-PCR reads with MiXCR. The sample carries approximately 250,000 distinct CDR3 sequences, more than 9% recorded once. Note on this clonotype: What it binds is unknown.

With 1 base clipped from V and 7 bases from J, the junction kept 7 bases outside the gene matches. Germline CDR1 and CDR2: MNHEY and SVGEGT. The CDR3 is 15 amino acids. This TCR came from a man in his forties or fifties who received an inactivated influenza vaccine. The specimen comprised non-naive T cells sorted from PBMCs, sampled less than 15 days before vaccination. The V gene is TRBV6-2 or TRBV6-3, the J gene TRBJ2-5, with TRBD1 matching 9 bases. The CDR3 spells CASSYLGQGLGTQYF. In DNA form, the CDR3 reads TGTGCCAGCAGTTACTTGGGACAGGGATTGGGGACCCAGTACTTC.